These 4 T cell receptor beta chains share one sample of origin, sequenced in a study of T cells in Graves' hyperthyroidism and ophthalmopathy. Researchers amplified the TCR beta CDR3 regions from RNA transcripts. The HTBI set primed first-round TCR CDR3 RT-PCR. Each CDR3 protein gets one entry after TCRdb re-called the multiplex PCR reads with MiXCR. The sample records about 400,000 distinct CDR3 sequences, under 15% being singletons. Input material: blood. The receptors were gathered from a man aged 18 to 30 with Graves' ophthalmopathy.

This clonotype was recorded many times. This chain links TRBV20-1 with TRBJ1-6; 9 nucleotides agree with TRBD1. V was pared by 1 base and J by 6 bases, with 1 base of the junction left unmatched. In germline, CDR1 is DFQATT, CDR2 SNEGSKA (reference sequence). CDR3 size: 14 residues. DNA for the CDR3: TGCAGTGCTAGAGCGACAGGGGGTAATTCACCCCTCCACTTT. Its translation: CSARATGGNSPLHF.

This clonotype was counted ten times or more. The chain links TRBV6-1 to TRBJ1-4; D might be TRBD1 (6 bases). Germline V lookup: CDR1 MNHNS, CDR2 SASEGT. This CDR3 comprises 15 residues. V dropped 6 bases and J dropped 5 bases, with 16 bases sitting between them. The CDR3 here is CASSRQEGVNEKLFF. For the CDR3, the DNA is TGTGCCAGCAGCCGACAGGAGGGGGTGAATGAAAAACTGTTTTTT.

With respect to this clonotype: A much more abundant neighbour one base away suggests this may be a read error. It is likely a read error, because the conserved phenylalanine at the end of the CDR3 is missing. The chain recombines TRBV24-1 with TRBJ1-1; D is unresolved. Germline V gene lookup returns CDR1 KGHDR and CDR2 SFDVKD. This CDR3 is 11 amino acids long. Trimming removed 6 bases from V and 7 bases from J, with 8 bases in between. The CDR3 sequence is CATSNRGEAFL. The CDR3 bases are TGTGCCACCAGTAACCGTGGTGAAGCTTTCCTT.

This clonotype was observed many times. V and J are TRBV5-1 and TRBJ2-5, with unresolved D. Germline CDR1 and CDR2: SGHRS and YFSETQ. The CDR3 runs 14 residues. Trimming removed 0 bases from V and 1 base from J, with 7 bases in between. CDR3 DNA: TGCGCCAGCAGCTTGGACAGCCGCCAAGAGACCCAGTACTTC. Protein product: CASSLDSRQETQYF.